The 25 T cell receptor beta chains in this list originate from one sample, sequenced in a study of blood T cells in healthy people across ages (dated by TCRdb to 2015 to 2017). The protocol used for the library was 5' RACE. The sample was run on an Illumina HiSeq 2500. A second PCR of roughly 7 to 12 cycles was performed with a sample-barcoded 5' primer and a J-beta primer mix. TCRdb handled the public reads itself, with Q25 trimming in fastp and clone calling in MiXCR, and kept productive beta chains. Duplicate CDR3 protein sequences are folded into a single record with the most common DNA and genes. This sample lists about 1.8 million distinct CDR3 sequences; roughly 50% were detected once. Clones ranked in the top ten supply approximately 2% of the sample. The material sequenced was blood. These receptor sequences come from a woman aged 35 to 49 in good health.

The chain links TRBV11-2 to TRBJ2-6; a possible D gene is TRBD2 (5 bases). With 2 bases removed from V and 0 bases from J, the gap between germline ends came to 11 bases. CDR1 SGHAT and CDR2 FQNNGV come from the germline V gene. CDR3 length equals 17 residues. In nucleotides, the CDR3 is TGTGCCAGCAGCTTAAGGTCCCGGGGCTCTGGGGCCAACGTCCTGACTTTC. It yields the protein CASSLRSRGSGANVLTF.

This chain connects TRBV11-2 to TRBJ2-7, with 13 bases aligning to TRBD2. Germline assignment: CDR1 SGHAT and CDR2 FQNNGV. J lost 5 bases, V lost 0 bases, and 4 bases had no gene match. The CDR3 is 16 amino acids. The CDR3 DNA sequence: TGTGCCAGCAGCTTAGATCAGGGACTAGCGGGGCACGAGCAGTACTTC. Its translation is CASSLDQGLAGHEQYF.

This rearrangement joins TRBV3-1 to TRBJ2-1; TRBD2 matches 10 bases. Germline values: CDR1 LGHDT, CDR2 YNNKEL (reference sequence). V dropped 7 bases and J dropped 8; count of bases not matched to a gene: 11. The CDR3 covers 15 residues. Written as DNA, the CDR3 is TGTGCCAGCAATCGGTTCGGACTAGCGGTCGATGAGCAGTTCTTC. Its translation: CASNRFGLAVDEQFF.

CDR3 in DNA: TGTGCCAGCAGCCAAACCACTGGGACCTTTAATGAGCAGTACTTC. It yields the protein CASSQTTGTFNEQYF. The rearrangement uses TRBV6-5 and TRBJ2-7; D is perhaps TRBD1 or TRBD2 (5 bases each). Trimming cost V 6 bases and J 7 bases, with 22 bases left between them. CDR1 is MNHEY and CDR2 is SVGAGI in the germline V gene. This CDR3 spans 15 amino acids.

The V gene is TRBV7-9, the J gene TRBJ2-5, with 9 bases identical to TRBD1. The CDR3 is made up of 16 amino acids. In germline, CDR1 is SEHNR, CDR2 FQNEAQ (reference sequence). The V segment lost 2 bases and the J segment 4 bases; nucleotides outside the gene matches: 8. The CDR3 coding sequence is TGTGCCAGCAGCTTAAGGGGACAGGGCGTAAGAGAGACCCAGTACTTC. The encoded protein is CASSLRGQGVRETQYF.

The rearrangement links TRBV14 to TRBJ2-4, with no clear D. The CDR3 consists of 11 residues. V gave up 1 base and J gave up 13 bases, with 8 bases separating them. Looked up from germline, CDR1 is SGHDN and CDR2 is FVKESK. CDR3 protein: CASSQGERQYF. CDR3 sequence (DNA): TGTGCCAGCAGCCAAGGGGAACGGCAGTACTTC.

The chain couples TRBV16 to TRBJ1-4; D gene uncertain. Trimming took 4 bases from V and 0 from J, leaving 9 bases between them. Germline assignment: CDR1 KGHSY and CDR2 FQNENV. The CDR3 contains 15 residues. The CDR3 nucleotides are TGTGCCAGCAGCCGTGCGGGGTCAACTAATGAAAAACTGTTTTTT. Its protein is CASSRAGSTNEKLFF. The full variable domain, completed using reference TRBV16 and TRBJ1-4, is GEEVAQTPKHLVRGEGQKAKLYCAPIKGHSYVFWYQQVLKNEFKFLISFQNENVFDETGMPKERFSAKCLPNSPCSLEIQATKLEDSAVYFCASSRAGSTNEKLFFGSGTQLSVL.

The chain has TRBV13 and TRBJ2-1, with D possibly being TRBD2 (5 bases). The ends were cut back, 5 bases at V and 15 bases at J, with 26 bases in the middle. The germline CDR1 and CDR2 sequences are PRHDT and FYEKMQ (reference sequence). The CDR3 extends over 15 amino acids. The CDR3 sequence: CASSAFRGTETPAFF. The CDR3 DNA sequence: TGTGCCAGCAGCGCCTTCCGGGGTACAGAAACCCCGGCGTTCTTC.

The gene calls are TRBV11-2 and TRBJ2-2; 7 bases line up with TRBD2. V was pared by 5 bases and J by 6 bases, with 12 bases of the junction left unmatched. Germline V gene data show CDR1 as SGHAT and CDR2 as FQNNGV. The CDR3 sequence is 16 residues long. The CDR3 DNA reads TGTGCCAGCAGCCCCAACGCGGGGGTTTTCGCCGGGGAGCTGTTTTTT. This gives the protein CASSPNAGVFAGELFF.

This clonotype was observed a few times. The gene calls are TRBV5-6 and TRBJ2-5, with D maybe TRBD2 (6 bases). V dropped 0 bases and J dropped 4 bases, with 13 bases sitting between them. From germline, CDR1 is SGHDT and CDR2 YYEEEE. This CDR3 contains 15 residues. The CDR3, as DNA: TGTGCCAGCAGCTTGGCTACTAGCTCGGTAGAGACCCAGTACTTC. This gives the protein CASSLATSSVETQYF.

This rearrangement joins TRBV11-2 to TRBJ1-2, with D perhaps matching TRBD1 (6 bases). Germline lookup yields CDR1 SGHAT and CDR2 FQNNGV. CDR3 length: 13 residues. The V and J ends lost 5 bases and 3 bases respectively, with 10 bases between them. CDR3 region: CASSRGHHYGYTF. The CDR3 nucleotides read TGTGCCAGCAGCCGGGGACACCACTATGGCTACACCTTC.

The V and J genes are TRBV13 and TRBJ2-3, with 7 nucleotides matching TRBD1. The J segment lost 4 bases and the V segment lost 1 base, leaving 5 bases of the junction unmatched. The CDR3 has 15 residues. Germline V gene data show CDR1 as PRHDT and CDR2 as FYEKMQ (reference sequence). CDR3 sequence (DNA): TGTGCCAGCAGCTTAGAACAGGGGAGCGCAGATACGCAGTATTTT. Translating gives CASSLEQGSADTQYF.

Many counts were recorded for this clonotype. This sequence joins TRBV7-2 and TRBJ2-3; 7 bases are a match to TRBD2. This CDR3 comprises 14 residues. Per germline, CDR1 SGHTA and CDR2 FQGNSA. Trimming at V came to 5 bases and at J to 6 bases, leaving 8 bases not matched to a gene. As DNA, the CDR3 is TGTGCCAGCAGCCCCAGACTAGCCGGGGATACGCAGTATTTT. Its protein product is CASSPRLAGDTQYF.

This chain uses TRBV6-2 or TRBV6-3 with TRBJ2-5, with 8 bases identical to TRBD1. After removal of 6 bases from V and 5 bases from J, the junction contained 14 bases not matched to a gene. Germline assignment: CDR1 MNHEY and CDR2 SVGEGT. The CDR3 contains 16 residues. Here the CDR3 DNA reads TGTGCCAGCAGCCGGCGGACAGGGTCTACGTGGGAGACCCAGTACTTC. It encodes CASSRRTGSTWETQYF.

V and J are TRBV5-1 and TRBJ2-1; TRBD2 aligns across 13 bases. The CDR3 contains 17 residues. V gave up 0 bases and J gave up 12 bases; unmatched junction bases: 12. Germline loops: CDR1 SGHRS, CDR2 YFSETQ. The CDR3 nucleotides are TGCGCCAGCAGCTTGGGCCCGTCCGGGACTAGCGGGGTCTTGCAGTTCTTC. Its translation: CASSLGPSGTSGVLQFF.

The rearrangement joins TRBV6-5 to TRBJ2-5; D uncertain. The CDR3 has 15 amino acids. V lost 5 bases and J 1 base, leaving 14 bases between the germline ends. Germline V gives CDR1 MNHEY, CDR2 SVGAGI. The CDR3 sequence: CASSQGPGPQETQYF. The DNA for the CDR3 is TGTGCCAGCAGTCAAGGCCCCGGGCCCCAAGAGACCCAGTACTTC.

V gene TRBV29-1 combines with J gene TRBJ2-3; D might be TRBD2 (6 bases). This CDR3 spans 15 amino acids. Germline values: CDR1 SQVTM, CDR2 ANQGSEA. The chain's CDR3 is CSDLGGPSSTDTQYF. DNA for the CDR3: TGCAGTGATTTGGGGGGTCCGTCTAGCACAGATACGCAGTATTTT.

This clonotype was counted only a few times. V usage is TRBV2 and J usage is TRBJ2-2; no clear D gene. V lost 5 bases and J 0 bases, leaving 4 bases between the germline ends. CDR1 and CDR2 from the germline V gene are SNHLY and FYNNEI. The CDR3 is 13 residues long. This chain's CDR3 is CASSQTNTGELFF. The CDR3 DNA follows: TGTGCCAGCAGTCAGACGAACACCGGGGAGCTGTTTTTT. The whole variable domain, remainder taken from reference TRBV2 and TRBJ2-2, is EPEVTQTPSHQVTQMGQEVILRCVPISNHLYFYWYRQILGQKVEFLVSFYNNEISEKSEIFDDQFSVERPDGSNFTLKIRSTKLEDSAMYFCASSQTNTGELFFGEGSRLTVL.

J is TRBJ2-1 and V is TRBV11-2, with D maybe TRBD2 (5 bases). The CDR3 is 14 residues long. V was clipped by 0 bases and J by 9 bases, with 12 bases between them. The germline gives CDR1 SGHAT, CDR2 FQNNGV. The CDR3 sequence: CASSLDSLGSEQFF. In DNA, the CDR3 is TGTGCCAGCAGCTTAGATTCCCTAGGGAGTGAGCAGTTCTTC.

This clonotype occurred a few times. The V gene is TRBV25-1, the J gene TRBJ1-4, with D possibly TRBD1 on 5 matching bases. Trimming took off 6 bases at V and 8 bases at J, with 10 bases between the two ends. The V gene's germline CDR1 is MGHDK and CDR2 SYGVNS. The CDR3 sequence is 12 residues long. The CDR3: CASRAGYEKLFF. CDR3 coding DNA: TGTGCCAGCAGGGCAGGGTACGAAAAACTGTTTTTT.

This chain links TRBV6-5 with TRBJ2-6, with D possibly TRBD2 on 5 matching bases. Germline CDR1 MNHEY, CDR2 SVGAGI. V dropped 0 bases and J dropped 2 bases, with 11 bases sitting between them. The CDR3 extends over 17 amino acids. This chain's CDR3 is CASSYSGIATGANVLTF. The CDR3 nucleotides read TGTGCCAGCAGTTACTCCGGGATTGCCACTGGGGCCAACGTCCTGACTTTC.

This clonotype has just a few counts. The V call is TRBV4-1, the J call TRBJ2-1; 9 positions match TRBD1. Germline CDR1 and CDR2: MGHRA and YSYEKL. This CDR3 has 15 residues. With 3 bases clipped from V and 6 bases from J, the junction kept 6 bases outside the gene matches. The CDR3 loop is CASSHWDRARNEQFF. CDR3 coding DNA: TGCGCCAGCAGCCATTGGGACAGGGCTCGCAATGAGCAGTTCTTC.

V and J are TRBV28 and TRBJ1-2; D may be TRBD1 (6 bases). The V gene lost 5 bases and the J gene lost 7 bases, with 14 bases spanning the gap. CDR1 is MDHEN, CDR2 SYDVKM, per germline. The length of the CDR3 is 13 residues. This CDR3 reads CASSLIPGAGYTF. The CDR3, as DNA: TGTGCCAGCAGTCTCATTCCAGGGGCTGGCTACACCTTC.

The table lists this clonotype with a few counts. The rearrangement links TRBV29-1 to TRBJ2-1; the D gene is possibly TRBD1 (6 bases). Germline values: CDR1 SQVTM, CDR2 ANQGSEA. V dropped 5 bases and J dropped 7 bases, with 15 bases sitting between them. The CDR3 is made up of 13 amino acids. The CDR3, as DNA: TGCAGCGTTCCCGTGGGGGCAAAAAATGAGCAGTTCTTC. It encodes CSVPVGAKNEQFF.

This chain links TRBV24-1 with TRBJ2-3; no reliable D call. The germline gives CDR1 KGHDR, CDR2 SFDVKD. CDR3 length equals 15 residues. Trimming removed 3 bases from V and 2 bases from J, with 11 bases in between. The DNA of the CDR3 is TGTGCCACCAGTGATCCCCGTAACCTCACAGATACGCAGTATTTT. Its protein product is CATSDPRNLTDTQYF.